The 16 T cell receptor beta chains reported below all come from one sample, sequenced in a study of regulatory T cells in long-lasting Graves disease. Time point here: persistent/refractory GD, antithyroid drugs over 5 years with positive TRAb. After RNA was extracted from PBMCs, the TCR library was made from it. Arm-PCR of CDR3 regions with iRepertoire HTBI primers generated TCR beta libraries. Each CDR3 protein is one row after TCRdb ran MiXCR on the multiplex PCR reads. The table records roughly 300,000 distinct CDR3 sequences, roughly a fifth of them present only once. The sample here was peripheral blood mononuclear cells (PBMCs), taken when the disease was refractory, from a patient treated with antithyroid drugs. Source of these receptors: a female donor with Graves disease.

This clonotype has just a few counts. V is TRBV7-9 and J is TRBJ1-4; D not resolved. The CDR3 spans 13 residues. Trimming removed 5 bases at V and 0 bases at J, with 4 bases between. Germline CDR1 and CDR2: SEHNR and FQNEAQ (reference sequence). The CDR3 is CASSLTTNEKLFF. CDR3 DNA sequence: TGTGCCAGCAGCCTCACAACTAATGAAAAACTGTTTTTT.

Points on this clonotype: One end of the junction is discordant with germline, which a read error may explain. The CDR3 protein is CASAGRTYGQYF. CDR3 DNA: TGTGCCAGCGCTGGCAGAACCTACGGGCAGTACTTC. The chain uses TRBV6-1 and TRBJ2-7, with D hard to call. CDR3 length: 12 amino acids. Germline V lookup: CDR1 MNHNS, CDR2 SASEGT.

V gene TRBV2 combines with J gene TRBJ2-1; D might be TRBD2 (5 bases). Germline V gene lookup returns CDR1 SNHLY and CDR2 FYNNEI. This CDR3 is 15 amino acids long. With 4 bases removed from V and 0 bases from J, the gap between germline ends came to 10 bases. The CDR3 loop reads CASSVDSSSYNEQFF. The CDR3 DNA sequence: TGTGCCAGCAGTGTGGACTCAAGCTCCTACAATGAGCAGTTCTTC.

This clonotype was seen a few times. V and J are TRBV6-1 and TRBJ1-2; 8 bases map to TRBD1. The CDR3 consists of 13 residues. The V segment lost 7 bases and the J segment 8 bases; nucleotides outside the gene matches: 9. CDR1 is MNHNS, CDR2 SASEGT, per germline. CDR3: CASTHLDRAGYTF. The CDR3 DNA sequence: TGTGCCAGCACCCACCTGGACAGGGCCGGCTACACCTTC.

This clonotype came up a few times. A much larger clone sits a single nucleotide away, making a read error possible. This chain links TRBV28 with TRBJ1-4, with TRBD1 as a possible D gene (5 bases). V lost 10 bases and J 8 bases, leaving 23 bases between the germline ends. The CDR3 is 15 amino acids. Germline V gene data show CDR1 as MDHEN and CDR2 as SYDVKM. The CDR3 spells CATHWVVDKVEKLFF. CDR3 nucleotides: TGTGCCACCCACTGGGTGGTGGACAAGGTCGAAAAACTGTTTTTT.

This clonotype was found a few times. J is TRBJ1-2 and V is TRBV30; D is unresolved. Germline assignment: CDR1 GTSNPN and CDR2 SVGIG (reference sequence). V dropped 2 bases and J dropped 2 bases, with 9 bases sitting between them. CDR3 size: 13 residues. The CDR3 DNA is TGTGCCTGGAGTTACGGGCTCAACTATGGCTACACCTTC. It is translated as CAWSYGLNYGYTF. The full variable domain, completed using reference TRBV30 and TRBJ1-2, is SQTIHQWPATLVQPVGSPLSLECTVEGTSNPNLYWYRQAAGRGLQLLFYSVGIGQISSEVPQNLSASRPQDRQFILSSKKLLLSDSGFYLCAWSYGLNYGYTFGSGTRLTVV.

The chain links TRBV7-9 to TRBJ2-7; D uncertain. V lost 3 bases, J lost 6 bases, and 9 bases lay in between. CDR1 is SEHNR, CDR2 FQNEAQ, per germline (reference sequence). CDR3 length equals 12 residues. The CDR3 DNA follows: TGTGCCAGCAGCTTCCCTCTTGGCGAGCAGTACTTC. Residues: CASSFPLGEQYF.

This clonotype was detected a few times. The chain joins TRBV20-1 to TRBJ1-2, with D possibly matching TRBD1 (6 bases). Germline CDR1 DFQATT, CDR2 SNEGSKA (reference sequence). V lost 3 bases to trimming and J lost 5 bases, with 16 bases between them. This CDR3 spans 14 amino acids. CDR3 coding DNA: TGCAGTGCTAGCGGGGGGGACACGGGTTATGGCTACACCTTC. Translating gives CSASGGDTGYGYTF.

The J gene is TRBJ1-5, the V gene TRBV7-9; TRBD1 matches at 12 bases. This CDR3 is built from 18 residues. The germline V gene encodes CDR1 SEHNR and CDR2 FQNEAQ (reference sequence). Trimming took 8 bases from V and 7 from J; bases not matched to a gene: 18. CDR3 amino acids: CASSQTGTGGTLGQPQHF. CDR3 bases: TGTGCCAGCTCACAGACCGGGACAGGGGGCACCTTAGGACAGCCCCAGCATTTT.

This clonotype was seen only a few times. The chain carries TRBV13 and TRBJ1-6; 9 nucleotides match TRBD1. CDR1 and CDR2 (germline): PRHDT, FYEKMQ (reference sequence). V shed 2 bases, J shed 7 bases, and the junction held 3 bases outside the gene matches. The CDR3 contains 15 residues. CDR3 in DNA: TGTGCCAGCAGCTTATTCGGGACAGGGAATTCACCCCTCCACTTT. Translation: CASSLFGTGNSPLHF.

In its sample, this clonotype was seen many times. J is TRBJ2-5 and V is TRBV7-2, with D perhaps TRBD1 or TRBD2 (5 bases each). The CDR3 runs 13 residues. CDR1 and CDR2 (germline): SGHTA, FQGNSA. V lost 5 bases to trimming and J lost 4 bases, with 11 bases between them. CDR3 sequence reads: CASSPGPRETQYF. CDR3 in DNA: TGTGCCAGCAGCCCGGGACCGCGAGAGACCCAGTACTTC.

This clonotype was observed a few times. This rearrangement joins TRBV10-3 to TRBJ2-2, with no clear D. The CDR3 is 16 amino acids. Germline loops: CDR1 ENHRY, CDR2 SYGVKD. V was pared by 0 bases and J by 6 bases, with 14 bases between. The CDR3 DNA follows: TGTGCCATCAGTGAGTCGAGAGGCGGAAGGGCCGGGGAGCTGTTTTTT. Translating it yields CAISESRGGRAGELFF.

This clonotype was detected many times. V gene TRBV12-3 or TRBV12-4 combines with J gene TRBJ1-2; possible D gene TRBD1, 5 bases. CDR3 length: 15 residues. V shed 8 bases and J shed 8 bases, with 24 bases lying between them. CDR3 coding DNA: TGTGCCAGCGACCTTTTCTTGCAGGGAGAAAGGGGCTACACCTTC. Translated, it gives CASDLFLQGERGYTF.

This clonotype was observed at least ten times. V gene TRBV11-2 combines with J gene TRBJ1-6, with D possibly TRBD1 on 5 matching bases. Germline V gene data show CDR1 as SGHAT and CDR2 as FQNNGV. V dropped 5 bases and J dropped 4 bases, with 9 bases sitting between them. This CDR3 has 14 amino acids. The CDR3 protein is CASSPGPYNSPLHF. In DNA, the CDR3 is TGTGCCAGCAGCCCGGGGCCATATAATTCACCCCTCCACTTT.

The chain carries TRBV19 and TRBJ1-4, with TRBD1 matching 8 bases. This CDR3 contains 15 residues. V shed 4 bases, J shed 3 bases, and the junction held 4 bases outside the gene matches. Germline V gene data show CDR1 as LNHDA and CDR2 as SQIVND (reference sequence). The CDR3: CASSKTTGANEKLFF. In DNA form, the CDR3 reads TGTGCCAGTAGTAAGACGACAGGGGCTAATGAAAAACTGTTTTTT.

The V call is TRBV9, the J call TRBJ2-5; D might be TRBD2 (6 bases). V lost 3 bases and J 5 bases, leaving 14 bases between the germline ends. The CDR3 runs 14 residues. Germline V lookup: CDR1 SGDLS, CDR2 YYNGEE. The CDR3 DNA sequence: TGTGCCAGCAGCGGTAGAGGAGGGGTGGAGACCCAGTACTTC. Protein product: CASSGRGGVETQYF.